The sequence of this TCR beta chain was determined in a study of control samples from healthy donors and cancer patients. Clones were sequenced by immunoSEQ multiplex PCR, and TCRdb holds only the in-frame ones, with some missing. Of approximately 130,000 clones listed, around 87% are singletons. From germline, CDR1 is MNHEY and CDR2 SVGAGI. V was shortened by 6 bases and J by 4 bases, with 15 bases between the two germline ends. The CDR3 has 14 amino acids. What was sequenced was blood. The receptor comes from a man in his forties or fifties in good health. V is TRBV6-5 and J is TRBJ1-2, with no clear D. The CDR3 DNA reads TGTGCCAGCAGGAAGATACAGCACCCCTATGGCTACACCTTC. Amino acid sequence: CASRKIQHPYGYTF.